A single sample is the source of the 9 T cell receptor beta chains below, sequenced in a study of blood T cell repertoires in COVID-19. Libraries were prepared by immunoSEQ multiplex PCR; TCRdb keeps only in-frame clonotypes and omits some of them. Of 200,000 to 250,000 clones in the sample, 80% to 90% are singletons; the top ten hold roughly 2.6%. The sample was peripheral blood. Source of these receptors: a man aged 50 to 60 who had recovered from COVID-19.

The rearrangement joins TRBV24-1 to TRBJ2-1; TRBD2 agrees at 14 bases. From germline, CDR1 is KGHDR and CDR2 SFDVKD. The CDR3 contains 16 residues. J lost 12 bases, V lost 2 bases, and 8 bases had no gene match. CDR3 amino acids: CATSDSRLAGGLGQFF. The CDR3 DNA reads TGTGCCACCAGTGATTCTCGACTAGCGGGAGGGCTCGGGCAGTTCTTC.

The genes are TRBV28 and TRBJ2-7; maybe TRBD2 (6 bases). Trimming removed 4 bases at V and 7 bases at J, with 11 bases between. The CDR3 has 12 residues. From germline, CDR1 is MDHEN and CDR2 SYDVKM. The CDR3 sequence is CASSSGTLEQYF. The CDR3 DNA sequence: TGTGCCAGCAGTTCAGGGACTTTAGAGCAGTACTTC.

The rearrangement joins TRBV6-5 to TRBJ2-7; TRBD2 aligns across 11 bases. Germline values: CDR1 MNHEY, CDR2 SVGAGI. This CDR3 has 15 residues. The V segment lost 6 bases and the J segment 2 bases; nucleotides outside the gene matches: 6. This chain's CDR3 is CASRGPTSGTYEQYF. CDR3 nucleotides: TGTGCCAGCAGAGGCCCGACTAGCGGGACCTACGAGCAGTACTTC.

The chain employs TRBV5-1 and TRBJ1-1; 7 positions match TRBD1. From germline, CDR1 is SGHRS and CDR2 YFSETQ. With V trimmed by 4 bases and J by 2 bases, 5 bases remained unmatched. The CDR3 extends over 14 amino acids. The CDR3 DNA sequence: TGCGCCAGCAGCGCGGGACAGCCTAACACTGAAGCTTTCTTT. This sequence encodes CASSAGQPNTEAFF.

This chain links TRBV7-9 with TRBJ2-7; TRBD1 aligns across 7 bases. This CDR3 has 14 amino acids. Germline CDR1 is SEHNR and CDR2 is FQNEAQ (reference sequence). V lost 4 bases, J lost 2 bases, and 5 bases stayed unmatched. CDR3 coding DNA: TGTGCCAGCAGCTCCGGACAGGTTGCCTACGAGCAGTACTTC. Its protein is CASSSGQVAYEQYF.

This clone was counted once. The V gene is TRBV5-6, the J gene TRBJ1-3, with D unclear. V lost 5 bases, J lost 0 bases, and 12 bases lay in between. Germline lookup yields CDR1 SGHDT and CDR2 YYEEEE. The CDR3 length is 15 residues. The CDR3 protein is CASSRGLSSGNTIYF. DNA for the CDR3: TGTGCCAGCAGTCGGGGATTGAGCTCTGGAAACACCATATATTTT.

This chain uses TRBV5-6 with TRBJ2-3; no definite D call. V shed 4 bases and J shed 1 base, with 10 bases lying between them. The CDR3 consists of 14 residues. Looked up from germline, CDR1 is SGHDT and CDR2 is YYEEEE. CDR3 nucleotides: TGTGCCAGCAGCCTCCGACAACGCACAGATACGCAGTATTTT. Amino acid sequence: CASSLRQRTDTQYF.

The genes are TRBV5-8 and TRBJ1-2; perhaps TRBD1 as D (5 bases). CDR3 size: 17 residues. In germline, CDR1 is SGHTS, CDR2 YDEGEE. Trimming pared 1 base from V and 1 base from J, leaving 17 bases between. The CDR3 DNA sequence: TGTGCCAGCAGCTTGACGCCAGGGCTGGGAATTAACTATGGCTACACCTTC. As protein: CASSLTPGLGINYGYTF.

The gene calls are TRBV5-1 and TRBJ2-1; 7 bases align to TRBD2. The CDR3 consists of 16 residues. Per germline, CDR1 SGHRS and CDR2 YFSETQ. Losses at the gene ends were 5 bases for V and 9 bases for J; bases not matched to a gene: 17. CDR3 amino acids: CASRKLREDRLAEQFF. Here the CDR3 DNA reads TGCGCCAGCAGGAAGCTCCGGGAGGATCGCTTGGCTGAGCAGTTCTTC.